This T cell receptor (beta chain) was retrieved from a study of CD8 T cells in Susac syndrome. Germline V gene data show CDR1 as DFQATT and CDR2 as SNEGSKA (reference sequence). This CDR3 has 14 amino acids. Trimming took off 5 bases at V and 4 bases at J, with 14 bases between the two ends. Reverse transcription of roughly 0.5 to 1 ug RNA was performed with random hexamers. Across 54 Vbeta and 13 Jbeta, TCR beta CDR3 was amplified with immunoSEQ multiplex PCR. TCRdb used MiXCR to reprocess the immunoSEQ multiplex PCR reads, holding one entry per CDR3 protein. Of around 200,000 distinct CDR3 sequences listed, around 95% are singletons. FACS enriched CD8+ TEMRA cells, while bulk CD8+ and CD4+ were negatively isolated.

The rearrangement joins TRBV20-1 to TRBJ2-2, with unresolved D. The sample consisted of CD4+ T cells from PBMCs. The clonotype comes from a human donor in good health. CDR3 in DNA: TGCAGTGCTGGGCGAAATCAGGTCACCGGGGAGCTGTTTTTT. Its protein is CSAGRNQVTGELFF.